The clone carrying this T cell receptor (beta chain) appeared many times. This sample is part of a study of molecular identifiers for immune sequencing clone quantification. Each CDR3 protein is one row after TCRdb ran MiXCR on the PCR reads. This table holds some 100,000 distinct CDR3 sequences, 15% to 20% found once. CDR1 is MDHEN and CDR2 is SYDVKM in the germline V gene. Trimming shortened V by 1 base and J by 5 bases, and 11 bases separated the two germline ends. The CDR3 contains 14 residues. V usage is TRBV28 and J usage is TRBJ2-5; D possibly corresponds to TRBD2 (6 bases). The receptor's source is a human donor in good health. Some libraries in this study had Jurkat cell RNA spiked in. Sequencing used naive CD8+ T cells from blood, with Jurkat cell RNA spiked in. Subset meaning: FACS-sorted CD8+CD4-CCR7+CD45RA+ naive T cells. The CDR3 DNA sequence: TGTGCCAGCAGTTTATCGTCGGGGGAGGAGACCCAGTACTTC. Translating gives CASSLSSGEETQYF.